What follows are 27 T cell receptor beta chains derived from one specimen sequenced in a study of cytomegalovirus exposure and HLA in healthy donors. PCR was performed using 60 Vbeta and 13 Jbeta primers. Method: immunoSEQ multiplex PCR; TCRdb's copy keeps in-frame clones and lacks some. Among over 200,000 clones listed, 70% to 80% were seen once. The sample comprised PBMCs. The source is a woman aged 25 to 39 in good health and CMV-seronegative.

This clone was seen only a few times. V is TRBV19 and J is TRBJ2-2, with TRBD1 identical over 9 bases. This CDR3 region has 14 residues. Losses at the gene ends were 10 bases for V and 2 bases for J; bases not matched to a gene: 5. The germline V gene has CDR1 LNHDA and CDR2 SQIVND (reference sequence). CDR3 amino acids: CATRGQGNTGELFF. In nucleotides, the CDR3 is TGTGCCACTAGGGGACAGGGCAACACCGGGGAGCTGTTTTTT.

Details on this clone: At one end the junction does not follow the germline gene, possibly because of a read error. This chain connects TRBV2 to TRBJ1-6, with a weak D call TRBD1 (6 bases). Germline CDR1 is SNHLY and CDR2 is FYNNEI. This CDR3 comprises 13 residues. The CDR3 region is CASLDSNNSPLNF. The DNA for the CDR3 is TGTGCCAGCTTGGACAGTAATAATTCACCCCTCAACTTT.

The rearrangement uses TRBV11-3 and TRBJ2-3, with unresolved D. V lost 5 bases to trimming and J lost 4 bases, with 19 bases between them. The CDR3 has 16 residues. CDR1 and CDR2 from the germline V gene are SGHNT and YENEEA. The CDR3 protein is CASSTRPYASADTQYF. The CDR3 DNA follows: TGTGCCAGCAGCACCAGGCCCTACGCCTCGGCAGATACGCAGTATTTT. The full variable domain, its missing parts supplied by reference TRBV11-3 and TRBJ2-3, is EAGVVQSPRYKIIEKKQPVAFWCNPISGHNTLYWYLQNLGQGPELLIRYENEEAVDDSQLPKDRFSAERLKGVDSTLKIQPAELGDSAVYLCASSTRPYASADTQYFGPGTRLTVL.

This chain uses TRBV30 with TRBJ1-2; no definite D call. The V gene's germline CDR1 is GTSNPN and CDR2 SVGIG (reference sequence). V was trimmed by 2 bases and J by 7 bases, leaving 23 bases between them. The CDR3 is 16 residues long. This chain's CDR3 is CAWSSMPGSGSGGYTF. The CDR3 DNA follows: TGTGCCTGGAGTTCGATGCCGGGATCGGGGAGTGGTGGCTACACCTTC.

This clone was counted a few times. Distinct nucleotide sequences in the sample also encode this CDR3. The chain combines TRBV27 with TRBJ1-6; 7 positions match TRBD1. CDR1 and CDR2 (germline): MNHEY, SMNVEV (reference sequence). V lost 11 bases, J lost 4 bases, and 11 bases stayed unmatched. This CDR3 comprises 15 residues. The CDR3 DNA is TGTGCCTCACGACCCGGGACAGCATATAATTCACCCCTCCACTTT. Translated, it gives CASRPGTAYNSPLHF.

The V and J genes are TRBV6-1 and TRBJ2-7; tentatively, D is TRBD1 (6 bases). The CDR3 runs 15 residues. Germline loops: CDR1 MNHNS, CDR2 SASEGT. V lost 0 bases and J lost 2, with 11 bases in between. CDR3 in DNA: TGTGCCAGCAGTGAAGCGGGGACACGAACCTACGAGCAGTACTTC. Its protein product is CASSEAGTRTYEQYF.

The V call is TRBV11-2, the J call TRBJ2-4; possibly TRBD2 for D (7 bases). The V and J ends lost 5 bases and 6 bases respectively, with 14 bases between them. Germline assignment: CDR1 SGHAT and CDR2 FQNNGV. CDR3 length: 14 amino acids. The CDR3 DNA is TGTGCCAGCAGCCCGCGGGGGCCAGCAAACATTCAGTACTTC. Translation gives CASSPRGPANIQYF.

The rearrangement links TRBV7-9 to TRBJ2-1; 7 nucleotides match TRBD2. CDR3 length: 13 amino acids. The V gene end was trimmed by 3 bases and the J gene end by 7 bases; junction bases not matched to a gene: 3. The germline gives CDR1 SEHNR, CDR2 FQNEAQ (reference sequence). CDR3 in amino acids: CASSFTSANEQFF. Here the CDR3 DNA reads TGTGCCAGCAGCTTCACTAGCGCAAATGAGCAGTTCTTC.

The chain employs TRBV29-1 and TRBJ1-2; D is possibly TRBD1 (5 bases). The V gene lost 4 bases and the J gene lost 5 bases, with 11 bases spanning the gap. Per the germline V gene, CDR1 is SQVTM and CDR2 is ANQGSEA. The CDR3 totals 12 residues. The CDR3 nucleotides read TGCAGCGTTGCAGGGCTGGCATATGGCTACACCTTC. Translating gives CSVAGLAYGYTF.

The CDR3 coding sequence is TGTGCCAGCTCAGTGTCTAGCGGGGGATCAAACAATGAGCAGTTCTTC. The encoded protein is CASSVSSGGSNNEQFF. The chain uses TRBV18 and TRBJ2-1, with TRBD2 identical over 10 bases. Per germline, CDR1 KGHSH and CDR2 LQKENI. The CDR3 is made up of 16 amino acids. Trimming cost V 5 bases and J 5 bases; bases outside gene matches: 9.

The chain is built from TRBV5-1 and TRBJ1-3, with D possibly matching TRBD1 (6 bases). The germline CDR1 and CDR2 sequences are SGHRS and YFSETQ. V dropped 2 bases and J dropped 1 base, with 10 bases sitting between them. The CDR3 sequence is 15 residues long. The CDR3 nucleotides read TGCGCCAGCAGCTTTGCCGGACAGTCTGGAAACACCATATATTTT. Protein: CASSFAGQSGNTIYF.

There are a few counts of this clone. This chain uses TRBV19 with TRBJ1-1, with D hard to call. Germline CDR1 is LNHDA and CDR2 is SQIVND (reference sequence). V lost 1 base to trimming and J lost 5 bases, with 8 bases between them. The CDR3 loop spans 13 amino acids. DNA for the CDR3: TGTGCCAGTAGTATAGCTCTGAGTACTGAAGCTTTCTTT. It is translated as CASSIALSTEAFF.

This clone came up once. J is TRBJ1-1 and V is TRBV4-1; 9 bases map to TRBD1. CDR3 length: 15 amino acids. V shed 2 bases and J 5 bases; nucleotides not matched to a gene: 6. CDR1 and CDR2 from the germline V gene are MGHRA and YSYEKL. CDR3 nucleotide sequence: TGCGCCAGCAGCCAACCACGGGACAGGGAGACTGAAGCTTTCTTT. Translated, it gives CASSQPRDRETEAFF.

The chain has TRBV23-1 and TRBJ2-7; 8 bases map to TRBD1. TRBV23-1 is recorded as an ORF, its role being uncertain. This CDR3 comprises 16 residues. V was clipped by 6 bases and J by 3 bases; unmatched bases: 13. The CDR3 DNA is TGCGCCAGCAGCCTTGGGATCGGACAGGGAGTCTACGAGCAGTACTTC. Its protein is CASSLGIGQGVYEQYF.

This chain uses TRBV19 with TRBJ2-7; TRBD1 agrees at 9 bases. This CDR3 is 14 amino acids long. The germline CDR1 and CDR2 sequences are LNHDA and SQIVND (reference sequence). The V gene end was trimmed by 4 bases and the J gene end by 6 bases; junction bases not matched to a gene: 7. The CDR3 DNA follows: TGTGCCAGTAGTAAGGGGACAGGGAAAACCGAGCAGTACTTC. It is translated as CASSKGTGKTEQYF.

The V and J genes are TRBV19 and TRBJ2-4, with a tentative D call TRBD1 (5 bases). Per the germline V gene, CDR1 is LNHDA and CDR2 is SQIVND (reference sequence). The CDR3 has 14 residues. V shed 7 bases and J shed 3 bases, with 13 bases lying between them. CDR3 in DNA: TGTGCCAGTACCCCAAAAGGGGTCAAAAACATTCAGTACTTC. Translating it yields CASTPKGVKNIQYF.

The gene calls are TRBV5-4 and TRBJ1-1; D unclear. Trimming cost V 0 bases and J 1 base, with 4 bases left between them. The CDR3 consists of 13 residues. CDR1 SGHNT and CDR2 YYREEE come from the germline V gene (reference sequence). The CDR3 DNA reads as TGTGCCAGCAGCTTGGACAGGAACACTGAAGCTTTCTTT. Translation gives CASSLDRNTEAFF.

J is TRBJ1-2 and V is TRBV19; D call uncertain. CDR3 size: 13 residues. CDR1 and CDR2 (germline): LNHDA, SQIVND (reference sequence). V was shortened by 5 bases and J by 6 bases, with 13 bases between the two germline ends. CDR3 DNA sequence: TGTGCCAGTAGTTTCGGACCGAGGGATGGCTACACCTTC. Its protein product is CASSFGPRDGYTF.

The chain links TRBV11-3 to TRBJ2-7; tentative D call: TRBD1 (5 bases). This CDR3 spans 13 amino acids. Germline lookup yields CDR1 SGHNT and CDR2 YENEEA. Trimming took 5 bases from V and 5 from J, leaving 13 bases between them. The CDR3 DNA sequence: TGTGCCAGCAGCCTGACGCTGGGGCACGAGCAGTACTTC. It is translated as CASSLTLGHEQYF.

As DNA, the CDR3 is TGTGCCAGCAGCCCCCGTAAAGGTTCGGGACGGGGGGCCTACGAGCAGTACTTC. Translated, it gives CASSPRKGSGRGAYEQYF. The genes are TRBV7-9 and TRBJ2-7; 7 bases match TRBD2. V trimming: 5 bases; J trimming: 2 bases; junction bases outside the gene matches: 18. Germline V lookup: CDR1 SEHNR, CDR2 FQNEAQ (reference sequence). The CDR3 consists of 18 residues.

The chain carries TRBV7-2 and TRBJ2-2; 7 nucleotides match TRBD2. Germline values: CDR1 SGHTA, CDR2 FQGNSA. The V segment lost 3 bases and the J segment 5 bases; nucleotides outside the gene matches: 6. This CDR3 is built from 15 residues. CDR3 DNA: TGTGCCAGCAGCTTCCATCTAGCGGATACCGGGGAGCTGTTTTTT. Translated, it gives CASSFHLADTGELFF.

This sequence joins TRBV5-4 and TRBJ2-7, with D perhaps matching TRBD2 (7 bases). Germline loops: CDR1 SGHNT, CDR2 YYREEE (reference sequence). The CDR3 spans 14 residues. The DNA for the CDR3 is TGTGCAATACACCGGGGGCCGGGAGGCTACGAGCAGTACTTC. This gives the protein CAIHRGPGGYEQYF.

This sequence joins TRBV29-1 and TRBJ1-5; TRBD1 aligns across 10 bases. The germline V gene encodes CDR1 SQVTM and CDR2 ANQGSEA. This CDR3 has 14 residues. V gave up 5 bases and J gave up 3 bases; unmatched junction bases: 4. CDR3 bases: TGCAGCGTTACGGGGACAGGGGTCAATCAGCCCCAGCATTTT. Translated: CSVTGTGVNQPQHF.

The rearrangement uses TRBV6-6 and TRBJ2-1; TRBD2 matches 8 bases. Germline assignment: CDR1 MNHNY and CDR2 SVGAGI (reference sequence). There are 15 residues in the CDR3. The junction had 4 bases not matched to a gene; V was cut back by 2 bases and J by 4 bases. For the CDR3, the DNA is TGTGCCAGCAGTTACCAGACTAGCGCGTACAATGAGCAGTTCTTC. Encoded protein: CASSYQTSAYNEQFF.

A remark on this clone: Other DNA sequences in the sample encode the same CDR3. The V and J genes are TRBV30 and TRBJ2-3, with 9 positions matching TRBD2. Germline CDR1 and CDR2: GTSNPN and SVGIG (reference sequence). This CDR3 spans 14 amino acids. J lost 3 bases, V lost 2 bases, and 3 bases had no gene match. The CDR3 loop reads CAWSPGLATDTQYF. CDR3 DNA: TGTGCCTGGAGTCCGGGACTAGCTACAGATACGCAGTATTTT.

V and J are TRBV7-2 and TRBJ1-1; no clear D gene. V was shortened by 0 bases and J by 0 bases, with 8 bases between the two germline ends. The germline V gene encodes CDR1 SGHTA and CDR2 FQGNSA. CDR3 length: 15 amino acids. The CDR3 loop is CASSLALALNTEAFF. The CDR3 DNA follows: TGTGCCAGCAGCTTAGCGTTGGCTCTGAACACTGAAGCTTTCTTT.

This chain uses TRBV2 with TRBJ2-3; maybe TRBD2 (6 bases). Per germline, CDR1 SNHLY and CDR2 FYNNEI. The CDR3 extends over 13 amino acids. Deletions cut 9 bases from V and 2 bases from J, with 12 bases between. The chain's CDR3 is CASRSGFTDTQYF. CDR3 coding DNA: TGTGCCAGTCGTAGCGGTTTCACAGATACGCAGTATTTT.